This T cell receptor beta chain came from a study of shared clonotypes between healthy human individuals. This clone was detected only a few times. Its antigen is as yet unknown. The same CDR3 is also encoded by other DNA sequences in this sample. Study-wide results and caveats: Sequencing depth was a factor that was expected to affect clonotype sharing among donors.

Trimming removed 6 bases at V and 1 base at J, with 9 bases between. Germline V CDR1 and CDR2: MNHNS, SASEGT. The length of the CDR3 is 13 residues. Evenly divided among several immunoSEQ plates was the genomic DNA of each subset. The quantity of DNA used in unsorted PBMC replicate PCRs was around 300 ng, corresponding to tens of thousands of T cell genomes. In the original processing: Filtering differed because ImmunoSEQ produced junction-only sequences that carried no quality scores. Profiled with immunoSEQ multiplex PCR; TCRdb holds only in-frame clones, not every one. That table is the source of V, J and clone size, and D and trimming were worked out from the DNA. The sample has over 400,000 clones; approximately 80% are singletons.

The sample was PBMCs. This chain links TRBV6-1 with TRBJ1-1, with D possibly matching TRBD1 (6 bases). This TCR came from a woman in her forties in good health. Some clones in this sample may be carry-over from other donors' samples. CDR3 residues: CASSGTPNTEAFF. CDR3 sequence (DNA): TGTGCCAGCAGCGGGACACCGAACACTGAAGCTTTCTTT.